These T cell receptor beta chains were read from a single sample in a study of OX40 agonist ivuxolimab in advanced cancers. Data came from immunoSEQ multiplex PCR; TCRdb stores just in-frame clones and leaves some out. The sample records 34,000 or so clones, 75% to 95% being singletons. The specimen was CD4+ or CD8+ T cells sorted from blood, collected in a trial of the OX40 agonist ivuxolimab. These receptors were taken from an adult with an advanced solid tumor such as melanoma, head and neck, liver or kidney cancer. Both conserved end residues are part of each CDR3. A D gene is named only where the DNA matches it firmly. Some rows mark clone size as missing; the rest say once, few, many or name a class of expanded clone.

>few|TRBJ2-2|TRBV5-6|NA
CASSLLGGELFF
TGTGCCAGCAGCTTGTTGGGCGGGGAGCTGTTTTTT
>NA|TRBJ2-7|TRBV5-4|NA
CASSWEDSEQYF
TGTGCCAGCAGCTGGGAGGACTCCGAGCAGTACTTC
>once|TRBJ2-2|TRBV10-2|NA
CASSETHTGELFF
TGCGCCAGCAGTGAGACCCACACCGGGGAGCTGTTTTTT
>once|TRBJ2-1|TRBV27|NA
CASSLGPGFYNEQFF
TGTGCCAGCAGTTTGGGTCCGGGGTTCTACAATGAGCAGTTCTTC
>NA|TRBJ1-1|TRBV27|TRBD1
CASSSGGAGTEAFF
TGTGCCAGCAGTTCAGGGGGCGCGGGCACTGAAGCTTTCTTT
>NA|TRBJ2-3|TRBV5-1|NA
CASSPDWTSTDTQYF
TGCGCCAGCAGCCCTGACTGGACTAGCACAGATACGCAGTATTTT
>NA|TRBJ2-4|TRBV28|NA
CASSLGRTSSRNIQYF
TGTGCCAGCAGTTTAGGTCGGACGAGTAGTAGAAACATTCAGTACTTC
>NA|TRBJ1-4|TRBV6-6|NA
CATTSEGVDEKLFF
TGTGCCACCACCTCAGAGGGAGTGGATGAAAAACTGTTTTTT
>NA|TRBJ2-5|TRBV20-1|NA
CTLSSETQYF
TGCACCCTTAGCTCAGAGACCCAGTACTTC
>NA|TRBJ1-1|TRBV13|NA
CASSLGSGGNTEAFF
TGTGCCAGCAGCTTAGGATCGGGCGGGAACACTGAAGCTTTCTTT
>NA|TRBJ1-5|TRBV27|TRBD1
CASGLQGSNQPQHF
TGTGCCAGCGGCCTACAGGGGAGCAATCAGCCCCAGCATTTT
>NA|TRBJ2-2|TRBV5-1|NA
CASSLEDGGVTGELFF
TGCGCCAGCAGCTTGGAGGACGGAGGAGTCACCGGGGAGCTGTTTTTT
>NA|TRBJ2-7|TRBV4-3|TRBD2
CASSPSSGRPDYEQYF
TGCGCCAGCAGCCCATCTAGCGGGAGGCCCGACTACGAGCAGTACTTC
>NA|TRBJ1-1|TRBV4-1|NA
CASRMETGLTEAFF
TGCGCCAGCAGGATGGAGACAGGACTCACTGAAGCTTTCTTT
>NA|TRBJ1-4|TRBV2|TRBD1
CASSETGTANEKLFF
TGTGCCAGCAGCGAGACCGGGACAGCTAATGAAAAACTGTTTTTT
>NA|TRBJ2-5|TRBV14|NA
CASSQDFGGHFQETQYF
TGTGCCAGCAGCCAAGATTTCGGGGGACACTTCCAAGAGACCCAGTACTTC
>NA|TRBJ2-7|TRBV6-5|NA
CASSYFQGSYEQYF
TGTGCCAGCAGTTATTTCCAGGGATCCTACGAGCAGTACTTC
>NA|TRBJ2-7|TRBV19|NA
CASRGWNGYEQYF
TGTGCCAGTAGGGGCTGGAATGGCTACGAGCAGTACTTC
>NA|TRBJ2-1|TRBV29-1|TRBD2
CSVDSGSIVDEQFF
TGCAGCGTTGATAGCGGGAGTATCGTGGATGAGCAGTTCTTC
>NA|TRBJ2-1|TRBV7-6|TRBD2
CASSPPGLAGYNEQFF
TGTGCCAGCAGCCCACCTGGACTAGCGGGTTACAATGAGCAGTTCTTC
>once|TRBJ2-7|TRBV6-4|TRBD1
CASTSGGLSTYSYEQYF
TGTGCCAGCACGTCAGGGGGCCTCTCGACTTACTCCTACGAGCAGTACTTC
>NA|TRBJ1-3|TRBV7-6|TRBD1
CASSLGGGQGSGNTIYF
TGTGCCAGCAGCCTTGGAGGGGGACAGGGTTCTGGAAACACCATATATTTT
>NA|TRBJ1-2|TRBV9|TRBD1
CASSLLAAGGYGYTF
TGTGCCAGCAGCCTTCTGGCGGCAGGGGGTTATGGCTACACCTTC
>NA|TRBJ1-1|TRBV21-1|NA
CASSKIGQTNTEAFF
TGTGCCAGCAGCAAAATAGGGCAAACGAACACTGAAGCTTTCTTT
>NA|TRBJ1-1|TRBV25-1|NA
CASSFGASATEAFF
TGTGCCAGCAGTTTCGGGGCGTCGGCCACTGAAGCTTTCTTT
>NA|TRBJ2-7|TRBV10-3|TRBD2
CATASGRDQPYEQYF
TGTGCCACGGCTAGCGGGAGGGATCAACCCTACGAGCAGTACTTC
>NA|TRBJ1-5|TRBV28|TRBD1
CASSFSGTGYNQPQHF
TGTGCCAGCAGTTTCTCTGGGACAGGGTACAATCAGCCCCAGCATTTT
>NA|TRBJ1-1|TRBV5-1|NA
CASSLEWRTSTEAFF
TGCGCCAGCAGCTTGGAATGGAGGACGAGCACTGAAGCTTTCTTT
>once|TRBJ2-7|TRBV5-4|TRBD2
CASSRDYRSQSSYEQYF
TGTGCCAGCAGCCGGGACTATAGGTCACAAAGCTCCTACGAGCAGTACTTC
>NA|TRBJ1-4|TRBV7-6|NA
CASSSGGGRNEKLFF
TGTGCCAGCAGCTCCGGTGGGGGGCGTAATGAAAAACTGTTTTTT
>NA|TRBJ2-2|TRBV4-3|TRBD1
CASSHKDRADWGGELFF
TGCGCCAGCAGCCACAAGGACAGGGCCGATTGGGGCGGGGAGCTGTTTTTT
>NA|TRBJ2-7|TRBV28|TRBD2
CASSLWGEGRDYEQYF
TGTGCCAGCAGTTTATGGGGGGAGGGACGGGACTACGAGCAGTACTTC
>once|TRBJ1-5|TRBV4-2|NA
CASSQGVFESSYSNQPQHF
TGTGCCAGCAGCCAAGGGGTATTTGAGAGCAGTTATAGCAATCAGCCCCAGCATTTT
>NA|TRBJ2-5|TRBV18|NA
CASSPEYQETQYF
TGTGCCAGCTCACCTGAGTACCAAGAGACCCAGTACTTC
>NA|TRBJ2-3|TRBV20-1|NA
CSGSATDTQYF
TGCAGTGGCTCAGCCACAGATACGCAGTATTTT
>medium-sized|TRBJ2-7|TRBV7-9|TRBD2
CASSPTGLAGTYEQYF
TGTGCCAGCAGCCCCACGGGACTAGCGGGGACCTACGAGCAGTACTTC
>NA|TRBJ2-2|TRBV11-2|TRBD1
CASTYLGQGTPGELFF
TGTGCCAGCACTTACCTCGGACAGGGCACGCCCGGGGAGCTGTTTTTT
>NA|TRBJ2-5|TRBV6-5|TRBD2
CASSSSGGTLETQYF
TGTGCCAGCAGTTCAAGCGGGGGGACCCTAGAGACCCAGTACTTC
>once|TRBJ1-4|TRBV9|TRBD1
CASSRWGQVANEKLFF
TGTGCCAGCAGCAGATGGGGACAGGTGGCTAATGAAAAACTGTTTTTT
>NA|TRBJ2-1|TRBV11-2|NA
CASSPAPNLGNEQFF
TGTGCCAGCAGCCCCGCCCCGAACCTGGGCAATGAGCAGTTCTTC
>NA|TRBJ2-1|TRBV11-3|TRBD2
CASSSGTSGRDEQFF
TGTGCCAGCAGCTCAGGGACTAGCGGGAGGGATGAGCAGTTCTTC
>NA|TRBJ1-1|TRBV19|NA
CASSTQPREAFF
TGTGCCAGTAGTACACAGCCAAGGGAAGCTTTCTTT
>NA|TRBJ1-5|TRBV5-1|NA
CASSLGVGSGQPQHF
TGCGCCAGCAGCTTGGGGGTAGGGTCGGGTCAGCCCCAGCATTTT
>NA|TRBJ1-3|TRBV4-1|NA
CASSQVLNSGNTIYF
TGCGCCAGCAGCCAAGTACTCAACTCTGGAAACACCATATATTTT
>NA|TRBJ2-7|TRBV27|NA
CASSLGWSSYEQYF
TGTGCCAGCAGTTTAGGCTGGAGCTCCTACGAGCAGTACTTC
>NA|TRBJ1-2|TRBV4-1|NA
CASHGPTGYTF
TGCGCCAGCCACGGACCCACGGGCTACACCTTC
>once|TRBJ1-1|TRBV30|NA
CAWSLRAGGHTEAFF
TGTGCCTGGAGTCTAAGGGCCGGAGGGCACACTGAAGCTTTCTTT
>NA|TRBJ1-2|TRBV7-2|NA
CASSLGTEFYGYTF
TGTGCCAGCAGCTTAGGGACGGAGTTCTATGGCTACACCTTC
>NA|TRBJ2-7|TRBV6-5|NA
CASSYASLGEQYF
TGTGCCAGCAGTTACGCCAGCTTGGGAGAGCAGTACTTC
>few|TRBJ1-4|TRBV29-1|NA
CSVEGKGGENEKLFF
TGCAGCGTTGAAGGGAAAGGGGGGGAGAATGAAAAACTGTTTTTT
>NA|TRBJ1-2|TRBV27|TRBD1
CASSYGQGHYGYTF
TGTGCCAGCAGTTACGGACAGGGACACTATGGCTACACCTTC
>NA|TRBJ2-1|TRBV5-1|NA
CASSLIMGNSVPYNEQFF
TGCGCCAGCAGCTTGATCATGGGTAACAGCGTACCCTACAATGAGCAGTTCTTC
>NA|TRBJ2-7|TRBV28|NA
CASSASGTPYEQYF
TGTGCCAGCAGTGCCTCCGGGACGCCCTACGAGCAGTACTTC